This T cell receptor (beta chain) derives from a study of long-term antiretroviral therapy in people with HIV. The authors ran the immunoSEQ assay, v3.0, at survey level. The assay was immunoSEQ multiplex PCR, and TCRdb's table has in-frame clones only and misses some. The profile covers about 16,000 clones, with about 71% appearing a single time and roughly 15% taken by the ten largest. Inclusion required at least two post-ART and at least one pre-ART PBMC samples. V was shortened by 3 bases and J by 6 bases, with 12 bases between the two germline ends. The germline V gene has CDR1 SGHDN and CDR2 FVKESK. The CDR3 runs 15 residues.

This chain links TRBV14 with TRBJ1-6, with D uncertain. Material: unsorted PBMCs, obtained 1.5 years before starting antiretroviral therapy. The clonotype comes from a woman aged 45-60 years with HIV. The CDR3 loop reads CASSHPLGRNSPLHF. Written as DNA, the CDR3 is TGTGCCAGCAGCCATCCATTGGGCCGTAATTCACCCCTCCACTTT.